The rows below give T cell receptor beta chains drawn from one sample of a study of graft-versus-host responses after intestinal transplantation. The repertoire was sequenced with immunoSEQ multiplex PCR; TCRdb's copy has only in-frame clones and lacks some. The repertoire holds some 25,000 clones, with 40% as singletons. The starting material was alloreactive CD4+ T cells from a mixed lymphocyte reaction culture, obtained before intestinal transplant. Source of these receptors: a human patient who received an intestinal transplant. The CDR3 runs from the conserved cysteine through the conserved F or W. The D gene is left open where the match is weak. Size is stated for part of the rows, as once, few or many counts, or as a class when the clone is expanded.

clone_size	d_call	v_call	j_call	cdr3_nt	cdr3_aa
few	TRBD2	TRBV7-9	TRBJ2-7	TGTGCCAGCAGCCCATCAAGACTAGCGGGAGAAGGGTCCTACGAGCAGTACTTC	CASSPSRLAGEGSYEQYF
.	.	TRBV6-1	TRBJ1-2	TGTGCCAGCAGTGAATCGGGGGTGGGGGGCTACACCTTC	CASSESGVGGYTF
few	.	TRBV11-3	TRBJ1-1	TGTGCCAGCAGGTCGCAAGGGGGGGGGAACACTGAAGCTTTCTTT	CASRSQGGGNTEAFF
.	TRBD1	TRBV6-1	TRBJ2-7	TGTGCCAGCAAGAAATATGCCGGGACAGTCTACGAGCAGTACTTC	CASKKYAGTVYEQYF
.	.	TRBV27	TRBJ2-2	TGTGCCAGCAAATCTATCGGGGAGCTGTTTTTT	CASKSIGELFF
.	TRBD1	TRBV10-3	TRBJ1-2	TGTGCCTCTCGGAGGGGACAGGCGATTAACTATGGCTACACCTTC	CASRRGQAINYGYTF
.	TRBD1	TRBV7-9	TRBJ1-1	TGTGCCAGCTGGGATTGGGACAGGGGGCGCTTGAAAGCTTTCTTT	CASWDWDRGRLKAFF
few	.	TRBV6-6	TRBJ1-2	TGTGCCAGCAGTTACGGGCGGGACCCCTTCTCCTATGGCTACACCTTC	CASSYGRDPFSYGYTF
.	.	TRBV21-1	TRBJ2-1	TGTGCCAGCAGCAAAGAGGTAGAACAGGGTATGCGGAATGAGCAGTTCTTC	CASSKEVEQGMRNEQFF
.	.	TRBV5-4	TRBJ2-1	TGTGCCAGCAGCTGGGCGACAGGGAGGAAAAATGAGCAGTTCTTC	CASSWATGRKNEQFF
few	TRBD1	TRBV15	TRBJ2-1	TGTGCCACCAGCAAGAGTTTGGGACAGGGGGTCCATGAGCAGTTCTTC	CATSKSLGQGVHEQFF
.	TRBD2	TRBV7-8	TRBJ2-1	TGTGCCAGCAGCTTAGTTCGACTAGCGGGAGGCAATGAGCAGTTCTTC	CASSLVRLAGGNEQFF
few	.	TRBV5-6	TRBJ1-1	TGTGCCAGCAGCTCCCTAGGGGTGCTAACTGAAGCTTTCTTT	CASSSLGVLTEAFF
few	TRBD1	TRBV6-5	TRBJ1-1	TGTGCCAGCAGTTATGGGACAGGGGCAGCTGAAGCTTTCTTT	CASSYGTGAAEAFF
.	TRBD2	TRBV5-1	TRBJ2-1	TGCGCCAGCACCGTAGGACTAGCGGGAGGTCTCTCCTACAATGAGCAGTTCTTC	CASTVGLAGGLSYNEQFF
.	.	TRBV4-1	TRBJ1-2	TGCGCCAGCAGCCAACAAACAGCTTTCTATGGCTACACCTTC	CASSQQTAFYGYTF
.	.	TRBV4-2	TRBJ2-7	TGTGCCAGCAGCCAAGGGTATAGCGGCTCCTACGAGCAGTACTTC	CASSQGYSGSYEQYF
once	.	TRBV5-1	TRBJ1-2	TGCGCCAGCAGCTCCGAGGGGGGGCGCTGGGGTGGCTACACCTTC	CASSSEGGRWGGYTF
.	TRBD1	TRBV29-1	TRBJ1-5	TGCAGCGTTGTGTTGGGGGGGACAGGTCCTTATCAGCCCCAGCATTTT	CSVVLGGTGPYQPQHF
few	TRBD2	TRBV2	TRBJ2-1	TGTGCCAGCAGGACAGGGCTAGCGGGGGGCCGCTCCTACAATGAGCAGTTCTTC	CASRTGLAGGRSYNEQFF
.	.	TRBV19	TRBJ1-5	TGTGCCAGTAGTATAATAACGGGGGTGGGCGGTCAGCCCCAGCATTTT	CASSIITGVGGQPQHF
few	.	TRBV29-1	TRBJ1-1	TGCAGCGCCGCCAGGCGTTTTGGCACTGAAGCTTTCTTT	CSAARRFGTEAFF
.	TRBD2	TRBV6-1	TRBJ2-3	TGTGCCAGCAGGGGAGCGGGGCCCCTCACAGATACGCAGTATTTT	CASRGAGPLTDTQYF
.	TRBD2	TRBV6-1	TRBJ2-5	TGTGCCAGCAGGATGAGACTAGCGGGGGGAGAGACCCAGTACTTC	CASRMRLAGGETQYF
.	TRBD2	TRBV6-6	TRBJ2-7	TGTGCCAGCAGCACTAGCGGGATCGGTTCCTACGAGCAGTACTTC	CASSTSGIGSYEQYF
few	.	TRBV2	TRBJ1-5	TGTGCCAGCAGCGTCGGGTATAGCAATCAGCCCCAGCATTTT	CASSVGYSNQPQHF
.	.	TRBV4-2	TRBJ1-1	TGTGCCAGCAGCCAAGAGTCCCGGGTTGGCACTGAAGCTTTCTTT	CASSQESRVGTEAFF
.	.	TRBV28	TRBJ2-7	TGTGCCAGCAGTCTAGGGGCCGAGCAGTACTTC	CASSLGAEQYF
.	TRBD2	TRBV7-9	TRBJ2-1	TGTGCCAGCAGACGACTAGCGCCCCTGAAAGAAACCTACAATGAGCAGTTCTTC	CASRRLAPLKETYNEQFF
medium-sized	.	TRBV6-5	TRBJ1-6	TGTGCCAGCAGGGGCGCCTATAATTCACCCCTCCACTTT	CASRGAYNSPLHF
.	.	TRBV21-1	TRBJ1-2	TGTGCCAGCAGCAAAGTACAGGGTAGAGCTAACTATGGCTACACCTTC	CASSKVQGRANYGYTF
.	.	TRBV5-1	TRBJ2-5	TGCGCCAGCAGCTTGGGACTAGTGGAGACCCAGTACTTC	CASSLGLVETQYF
.	.	TRBV5-4	TRBJ2-7	TGTGCCAGCAGCATTGGAGGGCCAGCCTACGAGCAGTACTTC	CASSIGGPAYEQYF
.	.	TRBV28	TRBJ2-5	TGTGCCAGCACGACCGCTTATGGGGACTTATCGGACTTC	CASTTAYGDLSDF
few	.	TRBV2	TRBJ1-1	TGTGCCAGCAGTGTTCTGACAGTGAACACTGAAGCTTTCTTT	CASSVLTVNTEAFF
.	TRBD2	TRBV6-5	TRBJ2-1	TGTGCCAGCATGGTCGCGGGGGGTTACTACAATGAGCAGTTCTTC	CASMVAGGYYNEQFF
.	TRBD2	TRBV30	TRBJ2-5	TGTGCCTGGAGTGTATCTAGCGGGACCCAGTACTTC	CAWSVSSGTQYF
once	.	TRBV6-1	TRBJ1-4	TGTGCCAGCAGCAACAGTGAAAAACTGTTTTTT	CASSNSEKLFF
.	TRBD2	TRBV6-5	TRBJ2-7	TGTGCCAGCAGTTACTCGGGACTAGCGTATCCGTACGAGCAGTACTTC	CASSYSGLAYPYEQYF
once	.	TRBV6-5	TRBJ1-4	TGTGCCAGCAGCCCTCAGGATGTGGGGCGCAGAAAACTGTTTTTT	CASSPQDVGRRKLFF